These 15 T cell receptor beta chains share one sample of origin, sequenced in a study of blood T cells in healthy people across ages. With a J-beta primer mix and a sample-barcoded 5' primer, a second PCR ran about 7 to 12 cycles. TCRdb redid the calling of the 5' RACE reads with MiXCR, one entry per CDR3 protein. The repertoire holds hundreds of thousands of distinct CDR3 sequences, with approximately 50% as singletons. Sequencing was performed on blood. The source of these receptors is a man in his sixties in good health.

This clonotype was counted a few times. This chain links TRBV29-1 with TRBJ2-5; D not resolved. The CDR3 consists of 13 residues. CDR1 and CDR2 from the germline V gene are SQVTM and ANQGSEA. V was clipped by 4 bases and J by 3 bases, with 12 bases between them. The CDR3 loop reads CSVGQTFKETQYF. The CDR3 nucleotides are TGCAGCGTTGGTCAGACTTTCAAAGAGACCCAGTACTTC.

The chain recombines TRBV29-1 with TRBJ1-2; 11 nucleotides agree with TRBD1. This CDR3 region has 13 residues. The germline V gene encodes CDR1 SQVTM and CDR2 ANQGSEA. The CDR3 here is CTTRTGGADGYTF. The CDR3 DNA follows: TGCACCACCCGGACAGGGGGCGCGGATGGCTACACCTTC.

This chain links TRBV12-3 or TRBV12-4 with TRBJ1-5; 7 bases are shared with TRBD1. Trimming took 3 bases from V and 2 from J; bases not matched to a gene: 7. The CDR3 is 16 amino acids. The CDR3 DNA is TGTGCCAGCAGTTTCACCAGGGGGGAAGGCAATCAGCCCCAGCATTTT. Translating it yields CASSFTRGEGNQPQHF.

The chain employs TRBV6-2 or TRBV6-3 and TRBJ1-1, with D perhaps TRBD1 (5 bases). CDR1 and CDR2 (germline): MNHEY, SVGEGT. The CDR3 length is 14 residues. V was shortened by 5 bases and J by 3 bases, with 13 bases between the two germline ends. CDR3 amino acids: CASSSRAPDTEAFF. The CDR3 region has the DNA TGTGCCAGCAGTAGCAGGGCTCCGGACACTGAAGCTTTCTTT.

V and J are TRBV19 and TRBJ1-5, with D unclear. This CDR3 is built from 15 residues. Germline CDR1 is LNHDA and CDR2 is SQIVND (reference sequence). Trimming removed 8 bases from V and 5 bases from J, with 19 bases in between. The CDR3, as DNA: TGTGCCAGTGTGGCACCTCAAGAGGACGATCAGCCCCAGCATTTT. It yields the protein CASVAPQEDDQPQHF.

This rearrangement joins TRBV4-2 to TRBJ2-5; 7 bases map to TRBD1. The germline V gene encodes CDR1 LGHNA and CDR2 YNFKEQ. This CDR3 region has 12 residues. The J segment lost 11 bases and the V segment lost 4 bases, leaving 7 bases of the junction unmatched. CDR3 sequence reads: CASSPRTGDQYF. CDR3 bases: TGTGCCAGCAGCCCCCGGACAGGCGATCAGTACTTC.

This clonotype appeared a few times. The chain combines TRBV11-2 with TRBJ2-1, with a possible D match to TRBD2 (6 bases). The CDR3 totals 17 residues. Deletions cut 2 bases from V and 7 bases from J, with 21 bases between. Germline V gene data show CDR1 as SGHAT and CDR2 as FQNNGV. The CDR3 spells CASSLWRGNSGDNEQFF. As DNA, the CDR3 is TGTGCCAGCAGCTTATGGAGAGGAAATAGCGGAGATAATGAGCAGTTCTTC.

The chain joins TRBV4-1 to TRBJ2-7; maybe TRBD2 (5 bases). V lost 4 bases and J 7 bases, leaving 14 bases between the germline ends. The CDR3 consists of 13 residues. Germline CDR1 MGHRA, CDR2 YSYEKL. CDR3 region: CASSPQPGIEQYF. The CDR3 bases are TGCGCCAGCAGCCCCCAGCCGGGGATTGAGCAGTACTTC.

The chain has TRBV4-2 and TRBJ1-2; D remains unclear. The CDR3 loop spans 13 amino acids. CDR1 is LGHNA and CDR2 is YNFKEQ in the germline V gene. V was cut by 0 bases and J by 7 bases, with 9 bases left in between. CDR3 protein: CASSQDAGGGYTF. The CDR3 coding sequence is TGTGCCAGCAGCCAAGACGCAGGAGGTGGCTACACCTTC.

CDR3 in amino acids: CAISQEFSPNNEQFF. For the CDR3, the DNA is TGTGCCATCAGCCAAGAGTTCAGCCCCAACAATGAGCAGTTCTTC. V usage is TRBV10-3 and J usage is TRBJ2-1; D is unclear. The ends were cut back, 6 bases at V and 5 bases at J, with 17 bases in the middle. Germline V CDR1 and CDR2: ENHRY, SYGVKD. The CDR3 length is 15 residues.

This clonotype has only a few counts. This chain uses TRBV5-1 with TRBJ2-1; D possibly corresponds to TRBD1 (5 bases). Germline values: CDR1 SGHRS, CDR2 YFSETQ. This CDR3 has 13 amino acids. Trimming took off 4 bases at V and 9 bases at J, with 14 bases between the two ends. As DNA, the CDR3 is TGCGCCAGCAGCCCAATCCAGGGTGGTGAGCAGTTCTTC. It encodes CASSPIQGGEQFF.

This sequence joins TRBV20-1 and TRBJ2-7; 7 nucleotides line up with TRBD1. Germline-derived CDR1 and CDR2 are DFQATT and SNEGSKA (reference sequence). Germline trimming cut 1 base from V and 0 bases from J; bases unmatched to any gene: 6. The CDR3 loop spans 15 amino acids. The CDR3, as DNA: TGCAGTGCTAGAGGAAGCCGGGACAGCTCCTACGAGCAGTACTTC. The encoded protein is CSARGSRDSSYEQYF.

Written as DNA, the CDR3 is TGCAGCGGGCGGAATTCCAATGAGCAGTTCTTC. Protein: CSGRNSNEQFF. This chain uses TRBV29-1 with TRBJ2-1; no clear D. Germline V lookup: CDR1 SQVTM, CDR2 ANQGSEA. The V end lost 7 bases, the J end lost 6 bases, and 10 bases lay between the germline ends. This CDR3 spans 11 amino acids.

The V and J genes are TRBV6-4 and TRBJ1-2, with D unclear. Germline V gives CDR1 MRHNA, CDR2 SNTAGT. The CDR3 runs to 13 residues. Trimming stripped 6 bases from V and 6 bases from J, with 14 bases between. The CDR3 DNA sequence: TGTGCCAGCAGACGGACCGAATGGGATGGCTACACCTTC. This encodes CASRRTEWDGYTF.

The gene calls are TRBV7-9 and TRBJ2-1, with 10 bases lining up with TRBD2. Trimming cost V 6 bases and J 3 bases; bases outside gene matches: 14. The germline V gene has CDR1 SEHNR and CDR2 FQNEAQ (reference sequence). The CDR3 covers 18 residues. DNA for the CDR3: TGTGCCAGCAGAACCGGACTAGCGGACGGACCGAACTACAATGAGCAGTTCTTC. It translates to CASRTGLADGPNYNEQFF.